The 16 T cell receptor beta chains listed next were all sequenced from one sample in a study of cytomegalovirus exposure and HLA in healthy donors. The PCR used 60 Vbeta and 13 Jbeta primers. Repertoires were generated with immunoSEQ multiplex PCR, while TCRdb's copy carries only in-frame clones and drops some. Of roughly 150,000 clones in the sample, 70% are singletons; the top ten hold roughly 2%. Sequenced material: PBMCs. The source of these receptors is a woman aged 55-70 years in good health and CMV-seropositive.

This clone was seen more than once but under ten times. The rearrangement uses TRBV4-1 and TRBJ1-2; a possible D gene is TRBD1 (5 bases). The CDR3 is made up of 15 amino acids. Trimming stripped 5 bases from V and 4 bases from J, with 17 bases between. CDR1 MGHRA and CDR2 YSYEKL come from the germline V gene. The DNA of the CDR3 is TGCGCCAGCAGCGCCCGGGACTGGGAACGCTATGGCTACACCTTC. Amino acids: CASSARDWERYGYTF.

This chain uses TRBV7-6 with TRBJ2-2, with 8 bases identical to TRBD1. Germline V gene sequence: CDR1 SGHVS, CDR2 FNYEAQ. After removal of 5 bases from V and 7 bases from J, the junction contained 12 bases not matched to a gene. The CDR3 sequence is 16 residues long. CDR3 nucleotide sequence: TGTGCCAGCAGCCGGGGACAGGTTCTTCTCAACGGGGAGCTGTTTTTT. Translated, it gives CASSRGQVLLNGELFF.

CDR3 DNA sequence: TGTGCCAGCAGCCCCGGGACAGGCCCGGGATTGAAAGATACGCAGTATTTT. Protein product: CASSPGTGPGLKDTQYF. The rearrangement joins TRBV9 to TRBJ2-3; TRBD1 agrees at 8 bases. Germline V gives CDR1 SGDLS, CDR2 YYNGEE. The V segment lost 4 bases and the J segment 5 bases; nucleotides outside the gene matches: 15. This CDR3 has 17 residues.

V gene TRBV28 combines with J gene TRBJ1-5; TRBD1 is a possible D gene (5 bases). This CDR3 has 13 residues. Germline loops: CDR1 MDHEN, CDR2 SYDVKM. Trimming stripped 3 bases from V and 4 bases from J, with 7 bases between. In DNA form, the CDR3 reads TGTGCCAGCAGTTTGGGGCGGAATCAGCCCCAGCATTTT. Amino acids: CASSLGRNQPQHF.

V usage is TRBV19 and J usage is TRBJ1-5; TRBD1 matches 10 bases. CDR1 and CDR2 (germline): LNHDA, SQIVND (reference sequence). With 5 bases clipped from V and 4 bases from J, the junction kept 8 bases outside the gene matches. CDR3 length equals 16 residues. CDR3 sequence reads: CASSAYGQGENQPQHF. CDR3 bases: TGTGCCAGTAGTGCCTACGGACAGGGGGAAAATCAGCCCCAGCATTTT.

Here the CDR3 reads CASARTHQETQYF. The CDR3, as DNA: TGCGCCAGCGCCCGGACACATCAAGAGACCCAGTACTTC. The rearrangement uses TRBV5-1 and TRBJ2-5, with a weak D call TRBD1 (5 bases). The CDR3 spans 13 residues. Germline CDR1 is SGHRS and CDR2 is YFSETQ. The V end lost 7 bases, the J end lost 2 bases, and 12 bases lay between the germline ends.

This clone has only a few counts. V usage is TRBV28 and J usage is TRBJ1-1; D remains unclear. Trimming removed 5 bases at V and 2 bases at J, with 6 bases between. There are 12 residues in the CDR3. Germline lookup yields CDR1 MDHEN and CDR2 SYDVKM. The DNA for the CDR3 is TGTGCCAGCAGTATTTCTAACACTGAAGCTTTCTTT. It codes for CASSISNTEAFF.

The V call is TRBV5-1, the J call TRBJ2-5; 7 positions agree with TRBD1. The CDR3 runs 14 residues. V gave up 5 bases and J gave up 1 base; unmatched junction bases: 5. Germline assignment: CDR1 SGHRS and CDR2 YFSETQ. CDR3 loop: CASRSGTAQETQYF. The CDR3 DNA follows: TGCGCCAGCAGATCCGGGACAGCCCAAGAGACCCAGTACTTC. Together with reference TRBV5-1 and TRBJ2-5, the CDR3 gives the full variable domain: KAGVTQTPRYLIKTRGQQVTLSCSPISGHRSVSWYQQTPGQGLQFLFEYFSETQRNKGNFPGRFSGRQFSNSRSEMNVSTLELGDSALYLCASRSGTAQETQYFGPGTRLLVL.

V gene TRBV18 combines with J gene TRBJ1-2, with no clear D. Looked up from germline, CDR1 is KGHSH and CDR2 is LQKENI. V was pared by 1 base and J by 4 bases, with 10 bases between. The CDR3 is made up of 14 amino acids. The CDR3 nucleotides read TGTGCCAGCTCACCACAACCAGGCTTCTATGGCTACACCTTC. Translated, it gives CASSPQPGFYGYTF.

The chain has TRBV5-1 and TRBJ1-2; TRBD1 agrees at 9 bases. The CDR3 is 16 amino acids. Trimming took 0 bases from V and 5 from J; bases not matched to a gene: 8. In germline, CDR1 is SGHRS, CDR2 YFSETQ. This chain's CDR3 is CASSLAEQGARYGYTF. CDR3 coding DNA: TGCGCCAGCAGCTTGGCGGAACAGGGGGCTCGGTATGGCTACACCTTC.

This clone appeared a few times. CDR3 in amino acids: CASSERTSVSYNEQFF. The CDR3 coding sequence is TGTGCCAGCAGCGAGAGGACTAGCGTCTCCTACAATGAGCAGTTCTTC. The genes are TRBV9 and TRBJ2-1, with 9 bases matching TRBD2. From germline, CDR1 is SGDLS and CDR2 YYNGEE. V was pared by 3 bases and J by 0 bases, with 4 bases of the junction left unmatched. This CDR3 contains 16 residues.

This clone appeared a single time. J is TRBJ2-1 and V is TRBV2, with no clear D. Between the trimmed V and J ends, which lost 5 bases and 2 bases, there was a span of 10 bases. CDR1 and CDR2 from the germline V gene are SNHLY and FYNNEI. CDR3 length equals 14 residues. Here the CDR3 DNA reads TGTGCCAGCAGTTCTCGAGGCACCTACAATGAGCAGTTCTTC. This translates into CASSSRGTYNEQFF.

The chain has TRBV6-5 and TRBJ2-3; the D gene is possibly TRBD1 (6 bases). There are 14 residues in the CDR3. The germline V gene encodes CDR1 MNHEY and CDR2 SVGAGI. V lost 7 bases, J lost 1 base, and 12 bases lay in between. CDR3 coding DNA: TGTGCCAGCAATAGGGACATCCGCACAGATACGCAGTATTTT. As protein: CASNRDIRTDTQYF.

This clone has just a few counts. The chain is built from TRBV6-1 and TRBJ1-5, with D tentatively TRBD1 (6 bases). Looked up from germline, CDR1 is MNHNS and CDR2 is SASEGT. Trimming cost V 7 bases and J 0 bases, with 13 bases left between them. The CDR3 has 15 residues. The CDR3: CASIPGTLSNQPQHF. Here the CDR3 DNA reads TGTGCCAGCATTCCCGGGACACTTAGCAATCAGCCCCAGCATTTT.

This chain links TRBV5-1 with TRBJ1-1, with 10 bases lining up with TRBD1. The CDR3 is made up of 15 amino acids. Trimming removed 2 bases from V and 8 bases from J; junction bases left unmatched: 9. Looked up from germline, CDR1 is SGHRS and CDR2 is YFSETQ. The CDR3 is CASSFSGTGVSEAFF. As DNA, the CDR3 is TGCGCCAGCAGCTTCTCCGGGACAGGGGTATCCGAAGCTTTCTTT.

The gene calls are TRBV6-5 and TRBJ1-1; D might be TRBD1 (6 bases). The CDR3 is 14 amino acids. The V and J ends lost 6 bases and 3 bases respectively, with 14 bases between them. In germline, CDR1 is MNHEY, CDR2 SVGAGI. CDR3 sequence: CASSLVGADTEAFF. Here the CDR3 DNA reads TGTGCCAGCAGCCTCGTGGGGGCGGACACTGAAGCTTTCTTT.